The 9 T cell receptor beta chains reported below all come from one sample, sequenced in a study of OX40 agonist ivuxolimab in advanced cancers. Produced via immunoSEQ multiplex PCR; TCRdb's table is partial and in-frame only. The sample lists about 78,000 clones; 84% were seen once. The material was CD4+ or CD8+ T cells sorted from blood, obtained in a trial of the OX40 agonist ivuxolimab. The receptors were sampled from an adult with an advanced solid tumor such as melanoma, head and neck, liver or kidney cancer.

Turning to this clone: This CDR3 is also generated by other DNA sequences in the sample. This chain connects TRBV11-3 to TRBJ2-1; TRBD2 agrees at 10 bases. This CDR3 is 15 amino acids long. Germline V CDR1 and CDR2: SGHNT, YENEEA. V shed 1 base and J 10 bases; nucleotides not matched to a gene: 7. CDR3 protein: CASSLGGLAGDEQFF. CDR3 coding DNA: TGTGCCAGCAGCTTAGGAGGGCTAGCGGGAGACGAGCAGTTCTTC.

The rearrangement links TRBV7-2 to TRBJ2-7; 10 bases match TRBD2. There are 14 residues in the CDR3. Germline lookup yields CDR1 SGHTA and CDR2 FQGNSA. With V trimmed by 2 bases and J by 6 bases, 4 bases remained unmatched. CDR3 sequence: CASSLLGLAFEQYF. The CDR3, as DNA: TGTGCCAGCAGCTTATTGGGACTAGCGTTCGAGCAGTACTTC.

The sample holds one count of this clone. This rearrangement joins TRBV9 to TRBJ2-1, with D hard to call. Deletions cut 0 bases from V and 1 base from J, with 14 bases between. The CDR3 length is 17 residues. Germline CDR1 SGDLS, CDR2 YYNGEE. The CDR3 sequence: CASSVVWAPGSYNEQFF. In DNA form, the CDR3 reads TGTGCCAGCAGCGTAGTTTGGGCTCCCGGATCCTACAATGAGCAGTTCTTC.

This chain joins TRBV28 and TRBJ2-7, with D maybe TRBD2 (6 bases). The CDR3 runs 14 residues. Germline loops: CDR1 MDHEN, CDR2 SYDVKM. V gave up 6 bases and J gave up 5 bases, with 17 bases separating them. The CDR3 reads CASRYGRLGNEQYF. The CDR3 bases are TGTGCCAGCAGATACGGGAGATTGGGCAACGAGCAGTACTTC. Supplemented by reference TRBV28 and TRBJ2-7, the full variable domain reads DVKVTQSSRYLVKRTGEKVFLECVQDMDHENMFWYRQDPGLGLRLIYFSYDVKMKEKGDIPEGYSVSREKKERFSLILESASTNQTSMYLCASRYGRLGNEQYFGPGTRLTVT.

There are a few counts of this clone. The chain employs TRBV5-6 and TRBJ2-3, with TRBD1 as a possible D gene (5 bases). V was cut by 0 bases and J by 0 bases, with 11 bases left in between. The length of the CDR3 is 16 residues. CDR1 is SGHDT and CDR2 is YYEEEE in the germline V gene. CDR3 DNA: TGTGCCAGCAGCTTGGGACAGTCTTATAGCACAGATACGCAGTATTTT. Translating gives CASSLGQSYSTDTQYF.

The rearrangement uses TRBV7-2 and TRBJ2-5; D tentatively fits TRBD1 or TRBD2 (5 bases each). This CDR3 has 16 amino acids. Germline V gives CDR1 SGHTA, CDR2 FQGNSA. Trimming removed 1 base from V and 1 base from J, with 13 bases in between. In nucleotides, the CDR3 is TGTGCCAGCAGCTTAGGCCCGGGGCCGACCCAAGAGACCCAGTACTTC. It translates to CASSLGPGPTQETQYF.

V gene TRBV28 combines with J gene TRBJ2-3; maybe TRBD2 (6 bases). This CDR3 comprises 14 residues. V was trimmed by 7 bases and J by 1 base, leaving 12 bases between them. Germline CDR1 MDHEN, CDR2 SYDVKM. The CDR3, as DNA: TGTGCCAGCAAACGCGGGGTCCGCACAGATACGCAGTATTTT. Translation gives CASKRGVRTDTQYF.

The J gene is TRBJ1-1, the V gene TRBV5-1, with a possible D match to TRBD1 (5 bases). The germline CDR1 and CDR2 sequences are SGHRS and YFSETQ. The CDR3 extends over 14 amino acids. Trimming removed 2 bases from V and 1 base from J, with 9 bases in between. The CDR3: CASSFDRPNTEAFF. The CDR3, as DNA: TGCGCCAGCAGCTTTGACAGACCGAACACTGAAGCTTTCTTT.

The chain recombines TRBV5-1 with TRBJ2-5, with TRBD2 matching over 13 bases. V was pared by 4 bases and J by 1 base, with 7 bases of the junction left unmatched. The V gene's germline CDR1 is SGHRS and CDR2 YFSETQ. This CDR3 region has 17 residues. The CDR3: CASSRRTSGGSQETQYF. Written as DNA, the CDR3 is TGCGCCAGCAGCCGACGGACTAGCGGGGGTAGCCAAGAGACCCAGTACTTC.